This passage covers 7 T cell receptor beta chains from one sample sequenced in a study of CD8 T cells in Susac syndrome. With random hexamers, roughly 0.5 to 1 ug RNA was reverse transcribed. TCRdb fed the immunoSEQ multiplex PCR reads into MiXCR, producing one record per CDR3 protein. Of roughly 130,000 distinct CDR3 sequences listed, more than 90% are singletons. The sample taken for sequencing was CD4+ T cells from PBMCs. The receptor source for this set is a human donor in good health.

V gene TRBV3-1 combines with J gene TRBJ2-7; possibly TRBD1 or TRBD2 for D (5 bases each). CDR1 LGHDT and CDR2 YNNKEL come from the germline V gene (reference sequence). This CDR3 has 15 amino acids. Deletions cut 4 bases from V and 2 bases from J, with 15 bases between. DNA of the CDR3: TGTGCCAGCAGCCTATTTCCCGGGGCCCCCTACGAGCAGTACTTC. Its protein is CASSLFPGAPYEQYF.

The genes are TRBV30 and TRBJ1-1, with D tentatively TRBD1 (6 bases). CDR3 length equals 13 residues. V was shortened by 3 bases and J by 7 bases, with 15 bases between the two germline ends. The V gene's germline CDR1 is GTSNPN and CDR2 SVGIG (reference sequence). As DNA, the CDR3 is TGTGCCTGGAGACCAGACAGGACCAATGAAGCTTTCTTT. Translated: CAWRPDRTNEAFF. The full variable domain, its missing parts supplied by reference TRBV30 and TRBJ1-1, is SQTIHQWPATLVQPVGSPLSLECTVEGTSNPNLYWYRQAAGRGLQLLFYSVGIGQISSEVPQNLSASRPQDRQFILSSKKLLLSDSGFYLCAWRPDRTNEAFFGQGTRLTVV.

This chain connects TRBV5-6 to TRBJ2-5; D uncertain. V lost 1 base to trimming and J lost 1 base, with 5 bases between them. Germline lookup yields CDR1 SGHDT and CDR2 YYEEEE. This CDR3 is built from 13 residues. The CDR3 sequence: CASSLISQETQYF. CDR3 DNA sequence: TGTGCCAGCAGCTTGATCTCCCAAGAGACCCAGTACTTC. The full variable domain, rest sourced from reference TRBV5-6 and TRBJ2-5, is DAGVTQSPTHLIKTRGQQVTLRCSPKSGHDTVSWYQQALGQGPQFIFQYYEEEERQRGNFPDRFSGHQFPNYSSELNVNALLLGDSALYLCASSLISQETQYFGPGTRLLVL.

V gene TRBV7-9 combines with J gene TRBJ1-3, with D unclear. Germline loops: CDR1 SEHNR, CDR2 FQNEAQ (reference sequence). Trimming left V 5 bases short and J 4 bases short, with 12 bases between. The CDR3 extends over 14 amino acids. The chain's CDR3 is CASSASGAGNTIYF. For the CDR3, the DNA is TGTGCCAGCAGCGCGTCTGGTGCCGGAAACACCATATATTTT.

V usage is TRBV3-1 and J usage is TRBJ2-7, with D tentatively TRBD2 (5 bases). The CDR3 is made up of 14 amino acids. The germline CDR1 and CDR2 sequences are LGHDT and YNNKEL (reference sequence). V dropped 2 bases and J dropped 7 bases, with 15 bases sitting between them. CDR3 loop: CASSQTRAREEQYF. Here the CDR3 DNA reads TGTGCCAGCAGCCAAACTAGAGCACGAGAAGAGCAGTACTTC.

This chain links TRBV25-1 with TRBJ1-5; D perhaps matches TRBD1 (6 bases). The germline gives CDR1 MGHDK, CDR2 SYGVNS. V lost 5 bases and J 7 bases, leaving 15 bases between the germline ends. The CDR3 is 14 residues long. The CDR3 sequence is CASSWAGAGQPQHF. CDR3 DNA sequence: TGTGCCAGCAGTTGGGCGGGGGCCGGGCAGCCCCAGCATTTT.

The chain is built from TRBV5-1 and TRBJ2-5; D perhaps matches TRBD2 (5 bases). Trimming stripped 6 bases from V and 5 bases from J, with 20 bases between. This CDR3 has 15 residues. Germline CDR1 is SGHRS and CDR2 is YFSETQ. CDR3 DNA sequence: TGCGCCAGCACACCTCTCCCGGGCCCGGGGGAGACCCAGTACTTC. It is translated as CASTPLPGPGETQYF.